This passage covers 26 T cell receptor beta chains from one sample sequenced in a study of TIL therapy for anti-PD-1-resistant metastatic lung cancer. Time point denoted: pre-treatment sample, taken before nivolumab and TIL therapy. Most excised metastases sampled were pleural nodules or supraclavicular lymph nodes. Sequencing used immunoSEQ v3. Profiled with immunoSEQ multiplex PCR; TCRdb holds only in-frame clones, not every one. This sample has tens of thousands of clones, with 71% found just once. Specimen: tumor tissue, collected at baseline. Every receptor here comes from a person aged 25 to 79 with non-small cell lung cancer.

The chain couples TRBV5-4 to TRBJ2-3; tentatively, D is TRBD1 (5 bases). From germline, CDR1 is SGHNT and CDR2 YYREEE (reference sequence). This CDR3 contains 13 residues. V was shortened by 6 bases and J by 1 base, with 9 bases between the two germline ends. CDR3 region: CASTGRGTDTQYF. The CDR3 nucleotides are TGTGCCAGCACCGGCAGGGGCACAGATACGCAGTATTTT. Full variable domain (missing parts from reference TRBV5-4 and TRBJ2-3): ETGVTQSPTHLIKTRGQQVTLRCSSQSGHNTVSWYQQALGQGPQFIFQYYREEENGRGNFPPRFSGLQFPNYSSELNVNALELDDSALYLCASTGRGTDTQYFGPGTRLTVL.

The V gene is TRBV11-1, the J gene TRBJ2-5; maybe TRBD2 (6 bases). Trimming removed 6 bases from V and 2 bases from J, with 10 bases in between. Per germline, CDR1 SGHAT and CDR2 FQDESV (reference sequence). CDR3 size: 13 residues. For the CDR3, the DNA is TGTGCCAGCAGTTCCGGGGGACAAGAGACCCAGTACTTC. It yields the protein CASSSGGQETQYF.

This clone has just a few counts. The V and J genes are TRBV7-3 and TRBJ2-6; D is tentatively TRBD1 or TRBD2 (5 bases each). Germline V gene sequence: CDR1 SGHTA, CDR2 FQGTGA. The length of the CDR3 is 15 residues. V dropped 5 bases and J dropped 2 bases, with 10 bases sitting between them. The CDR3 nucleotides are TGTGCCAGCAGCAAGGTGGGGGCTGGGGCCAACGTCCTGACTTTC. Its translation is CASSKVGAGANVLTF.

This clone is a singleton in its sample. This sequence joins TRBV25-1 and TRBJ2-5; TRBD1 aligns across 7 bases. Germline-derived CDR1 and CDR2 are MGHDK and SYGVNS. V shed 2 bases, J shed 1 base, and the junction held 4 bases outside the gene matches. The CDR3 extends over 15 amino acids. The CDR3 coding sequence is TGTGCCAGCAGTGAACCGGGACAGATCCAAGAGACCCAGTACTTC. Residues: CASSEPGQIQETQYF. Full variable domain (rest looked up from reference TRBV25-1 and TRBJ2-5): EADIYQTPRYLVIGTGKKITLECSQTMGHDKMYWYQQDPGMELHLIHYSYGVNSTEKGDLSSESTVSRIRTEHFPLTLESARPSHTSQYLCASSEPGQIQETQYFGPGTRLLVL.

This rearrangement joins TRBV5-8 to TRBJ2-5; TRBD1 agrees at 8 bases. Trimming removed 6 bases from V and 5 bases from J; junction bases left unmatched: 9. The CDR3 runs 14 residues. In germline, CDR1 is SGHTS, CDR2 YDEGEE. The CDR3 spells CASTQTGAWETQYF. For the CDR3, the DNA is TGTGCCAGCACACAGACAGGGGCGTGGGAGACCCAGTACTTC.

This clone appeared once. V is TRBV5-1 and J is TRBJ2-3; D is possibly TRBD1 (6 bases). Trimming shortened V by 0 bases and J by 2 bases, and 10 bases separated the two germline ends. CDR3 size: 15 residues. The germline gives CDR1 SGHRS, CDR2 YFSETQ. The CDR3 sequence: CASSLAGQFTDTQYF. Written as DNA, the CDR3 is TGCGCCAGCAGCTTGGCAGGACAGTTCACAGATACGCAGTATTTT.

This chain links TRBV6-6 with TRBJ1-2, with 7 bases lining up with TRBD1. This CDR3 is built from 14 residues. V lost 7 bases and J lost 0; bases outside the gene matches: 5. Germline V gene data show CDR1 as MNHNY and CDR2 as SVGAGI (reference sequence). As DNA, the CDR3 is TGTGCCAGCATTCTACAGGGGTCTAACTATGGCTACACCTTC. Protein sequence: CASILQGSNYGYTF.

V gene TRBV7-2 combines with J gene TRBJ2-7; TRBD2 matches 10 bases. This CDR3 is built from 15 residues. Unmatched junction bases numbered 8, after V lost 4 bases and J lost 5 bases. Germline V gene lookup returns CDR1 SGHTA and CDR2 FQGNSA. CDR3 amino acids: CASSSRPSGSHEQYF. Written as DNA, the CDR3 is TGTGCCAGCAGCTCAAGGCCTAGCGGGAGCCACGAGCAGTACTTC.

The V call is TRBV27, the J call TRBJ2-7, with 9 nucleotides matching TRBD2. The CDR3 is made up of 15 amino acids. V shed 3 bases and J 4 bases; nucleotides not matched to a gene: 7. The germline CDR1 and CDR2 sequences are MNHEY and SMNVEV (reference sequence). CDR3 DNA: TGTGCCAGCAGTTTCATGACTAGCGGAGGTTACGAGCAGTACTTC. This translates into CASSFMTSGGYEQYF.

This clone is a singleton in its sample. The chain recombines TRBV9 with TRBJ2-1, with D unclear. This CDR3 comprises 11 residues. Germline V gives CDR1 SGDLS, CDR2 YYNGEE. Trimming shortened V by 4 bases and J by 5 bases, and 4 bases separated the two germline ends. The CDR3 is CASSSNNEQFF. The CDR3 nucleotides read TGTGCCAGCAGCAGTAACAATGAGCAGTTCTTC.

This clone was recorded only once. The J gene is TRBJ1-2, the V gene TRBV5-5, with D unresolved. Per the germline V gene, CDR1 is SGHKS and CDR2 is YYEKEE (reference sequence). This CDR3 is 16 amino acids long. Trimming took 0 bases from V and 0 from J, leaving 12 bases between them. The CDR3 here is CASSLDVYGANYGYTF. The CDR3 DNA follows: TGTGCCAGCAGCTTGGATGTGTACGGGGCTAACTATGGCTACACCTTC.

The chain recombines TRBV29-1 with TRBJ2-7, with D possibly being TRBD1 or TRBD2 (6 bases each). Germline V gives CDR1 SQVTM, CDR2 ANQGSEA. Trimming took off 5 bases at V and 3 bases at J, with 17 bases between the two ends. The CDR3 consists of 14 residues. Here the CDR3 reads CSVFRGPGGYEQYF. The CDR3 bases are TGCAGCGTTTTCAGGGGCCCCGGGGGCTACGAGCAGTACTTC.

The chain couples TRBV5-4 to TRBJ2-2; 8 bases agree with TRBD1. The germline gives CDR1 SGHNT, CDR2 YYREEE (reference sequence). After removal of 1 base from V and 7 bases from J, the junction contained 9 bases not matched to a gene. This CDR3 contains 16 residues. This chain's CDR3 is CASSLNPQGAGGELFF. DNA for the CDR3: TGTGCCAGCAGCTTGAACCCCCAGGGGGCCGGCGGGGAGCTGTTTTTT.

This sequence joins TRBV6-4 and TRBJ2-1; 7 bases are a match to TRBD1. Trimming took 0 bases from V and 4 from J; bases not matched to a gene: 3. Looked up from germline, CDR1 is MRHNA and CDR2 is SNTAGT. This CDR3 is built from 15 residues. This CDR3 is CASSDSTGKYNEQFF. CDR3 DNA sequence: TGTGCCAGCAGTGACTCGACAGGGAAATACAATGAGCAGTTCTTC.

This clone came up once. V usage is TRBV7-9 and J usage is TRBJ1-2; 11 bases agree with TRBD1. V lost 6 bases and J lost 4; bases outside the gene matches: 7. From germline, CDR1 is SEHNR and CDR2 FQNEAQ (reference sequence). The CDR3 spans 15 residues. CDR3 residues: CASRRTGGAGYGYTF. CDR3 DNA sequence: TGTGCCAGCAGGAGGACAGGGGGCGCCGGCTATGGCTACACCTTC.

This clone was recorded only once. This chain connects TRBV5-6 to TRBJ2-5, with unresolved D. Trimming shortened V by 7 bases and J by 7 bases, and 17 bases separated the two germline ends. The CDR3 is 13 residues long. Germline loops: CDR1 SGHDT, CDR2 YYEEEE. The CDR3 DNA sequence: TGTGCCAGCGGCGCGACCCCGACGGGGACCCAGTACTTC. It codes for CASGATPTGTQYF.

This chain connects TRBV14 to TRBJ2-2; D is perhaps TRBD1 (6 bases). The CDR3 extends over 17 amino acids. Trimming shortened V by 4 bases and J by 4 bases, and 19 bases separated the two germline ends. The germline gives CDR1 SGHDN, CDR2 FVKESK. Here the CDR3 DNA reads TGTGCCAGCAGCCGGAAGTTATGGGGGCGCGGCACCGGGGAGCTGTTTTTT. Its protein product is CASSRKLWGRGTGELFF. The entire variable domain, with the rest obtained from reference TRBV14 and TRBJ2-2, is as follows: EAGVTQFPSHSVIEKGQTVTLRCDPISGHDNLYWYRRVMGKEIKFLLHFVKESKQDESGMPNNRFLAERTGGTYSTLKVQPAELEDSGVYFCASSRKLWGRGTGELFFGEGSRLTVL.

The chain joins TRBV9 to TRBJ2-6; D is undetermined. V lost 8 bases, J lost 11 bases, and 8 bases lay in between. CDR1 and CDR2 (germline): SGDLS, YYNGEE. CDR3 size: 10 residues. The CDR3 spells CARIKDVLTF. Here the CDR3 DNA reads TGTGCCAGAATTAAAGACGTCCTGACTTTC.

Only one count was recorded for this clone. The V and J genes are TRBV21-1 and TRBJ1-5. TRBV21-1 is a pseudogene. The CDR3 sequence is 14 residues long. CDR3 nucleotide sequence: TGTGCCAGCAGTCGTCGGCAGCCCAATCAGCCCCAGCATTTT. Its protein product is CASSRRQPNQPQHF.

This chain links TRBV6-5 with TRBJ1-2; no reliable D call. CDR3 size: 13 residues. The V gene's germline CDR1 is MNHEY and CDR2 SVGAGI. V was trimmed by 5 bases and J by 5 bases, leaving 12 bases between them. The CDR3 DNA is TGTGCCAGCAGTGGGAGACTACAGTATGGCTACACCTTC. Amino acids: CASSGRLQYGYTF.

The rearrangement joins TRBV7-2 to TRBJ2-5; 9 bases fit TRBD1. Germline V gives CDR1 SGHTA, CDR2 FQGNSA. V shed 6 bases, J shed 4 bases, and the junction held 6 bases outside the gene matches. The CDR3 covers 14 residues. For the CDR3, the DNA is TGTGCCAGCAGTCTACAGGGGGCTCGAGAGACCCAGTACTTC. This sequence encodes CASSLQGARETQYF.

The chain couples TRBV30 to TRBJ1-5; D remains ambiguous. The germline gives CDR1 GTSNPN, CDR2 SVGIG (reference sequence). Deletions cut 0 bases from V and 2 bases from J, with 8 bases between. The CDR3 is made up of 14 amino acids. In nucleotides, the CDR3 is TGTGCCTGGAGTGTTTATGGAGGCAATCAGCCCCAGCATTTT. This translates into CAWSVYGGNQPQHF.

The chain carries TRBV7-9 and TRBJ1-2; TRBD1 matches at 9 bases. CDR1 is SEHNR and CDR2 is FQNEAQ in the germline V gene (reference sequence). With V trimmed by 5 bases and J by 10 bases, 11 bases remained unmatched. The CDR3 runs 14 residues. CDR3 in DNA: TGTGCCAGCAGCCCGGGACAGGGCTTTCCGTACTACACCTTC. It specifies CASSPGQGFPYYTF.

The chain employs TRBV28 and TRBJ2-3, with D hard to call. V lost 5 bases and J 8 bases, leaving 14 bases between the germline ends. CDR3 length: 13 residues. CDR1 is MDHEN and CDR2 is SYDVKM in the germline V gene. The CDR3 nucleotides are TGTGCCAGCAGTAATGCCCTAGTTGCTACGCAGTATTTT. It is translated as CASSNALVATQYF.

The chain couples TRBV5-1 to TRBJ2-7; 9 bases match TRBD1. The germline gives CDR1 SGHRS, CDR2 YFSETQ. V was pared by 0 bases and J by 5 bases, with 9 bases of the junction left unmatched. This CDR3 region has 16 residues. This chain's CDR3 is CASSLDWGQGVHEQYF. The CDR3 bases are TGCGCCAGCAGCTTGGATTGGGGACAGGGTGTACACGAGCAGTACTTC.

This clone was detected only a few times. V gene TRBV6-6 combines with J gene TRBJ1-1; 8 nucleotides agree with TRBD1. The CDR3 is 14 residues long. With V trimmed by 6 bases and J by 4 bases, 7 bases remained unmatched. Germline V gene lookup returns CDR1 MNHNY and CDR2 SVGAGI (reference sequence). The CDR3 reads CASRDRVGSTEAFF. The CDR3 DNA reads TGTGCCAGCAGGGACAGGGTGGGGAGCACTGAAGCTTTCTTT.